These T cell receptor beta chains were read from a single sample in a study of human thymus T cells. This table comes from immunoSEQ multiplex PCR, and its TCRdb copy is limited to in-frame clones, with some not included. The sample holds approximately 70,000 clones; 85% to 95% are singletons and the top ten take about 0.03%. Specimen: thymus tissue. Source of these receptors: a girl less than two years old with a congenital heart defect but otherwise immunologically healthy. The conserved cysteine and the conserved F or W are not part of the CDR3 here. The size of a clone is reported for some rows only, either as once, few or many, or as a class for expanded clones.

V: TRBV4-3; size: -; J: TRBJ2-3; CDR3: ASSQGLLVGNGDTQY
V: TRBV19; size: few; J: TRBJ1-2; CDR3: ASSTMTGVYGYT
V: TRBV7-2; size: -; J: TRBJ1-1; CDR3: ASTPYGRAEAF
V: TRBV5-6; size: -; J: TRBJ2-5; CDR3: ASSDGLWTSNAETQY
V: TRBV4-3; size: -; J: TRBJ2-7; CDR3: ASSEARGGASKRNYEQY
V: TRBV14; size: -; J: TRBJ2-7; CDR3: ASSDNRGRDEQY
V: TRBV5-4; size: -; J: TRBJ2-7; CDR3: ASSGRTGGSYEQY
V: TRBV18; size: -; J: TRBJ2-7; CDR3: ASSPRDRFLYEQY
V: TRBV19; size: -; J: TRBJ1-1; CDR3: ASSSGGTEAF
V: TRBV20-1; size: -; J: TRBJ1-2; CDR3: SARSGYT
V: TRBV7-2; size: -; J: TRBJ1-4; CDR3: ASSLGRTTNEKLF
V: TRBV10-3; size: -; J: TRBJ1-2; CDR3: ATPSADNYGYT
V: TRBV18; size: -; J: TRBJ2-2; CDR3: ASSPGQGTTGELF
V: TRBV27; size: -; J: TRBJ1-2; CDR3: ASSAGLRGGYT
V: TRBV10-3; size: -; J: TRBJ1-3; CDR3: AISENPSGGNTIY
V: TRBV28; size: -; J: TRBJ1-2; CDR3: ASSPQSGARGWGYT
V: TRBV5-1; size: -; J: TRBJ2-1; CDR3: ASTSRSTSMVDEQF
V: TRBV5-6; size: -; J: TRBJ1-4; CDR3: ASSLDRKLEKLF
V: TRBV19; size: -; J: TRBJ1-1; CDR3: ASSLRNTEAF
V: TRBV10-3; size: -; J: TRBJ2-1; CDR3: AISEGEGGSNEQF
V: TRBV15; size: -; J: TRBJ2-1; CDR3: ATSRATSGRDNEQF
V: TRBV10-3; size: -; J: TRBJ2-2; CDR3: AISSLRRGPKTTGELF
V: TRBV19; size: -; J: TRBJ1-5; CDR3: ASSIDRQGESNSNQPQH
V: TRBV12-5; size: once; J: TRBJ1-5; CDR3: ASGTQPQH
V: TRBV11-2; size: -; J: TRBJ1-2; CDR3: ASSLDRQPSNYGYT
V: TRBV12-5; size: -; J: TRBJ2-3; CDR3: ASGLGLAGDTDTQY